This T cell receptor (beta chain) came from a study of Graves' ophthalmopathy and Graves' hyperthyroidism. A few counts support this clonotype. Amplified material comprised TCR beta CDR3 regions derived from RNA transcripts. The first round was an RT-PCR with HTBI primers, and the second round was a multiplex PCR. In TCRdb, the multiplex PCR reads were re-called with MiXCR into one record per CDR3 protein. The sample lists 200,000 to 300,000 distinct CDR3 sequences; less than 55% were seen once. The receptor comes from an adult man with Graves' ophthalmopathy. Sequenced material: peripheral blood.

CDR3 bases: TGTGCCATCAGTGAGAGTTCAGGACTAGGGCAAGAGACCCAGTACTTC. The encoded protein is CAISESSGLGQETQYF. The J gene is TRBJ2-5, the V gene TRBV10-3; TRBD2 matches at 7 bases. The CDR3 has 16 residues. The germline gives CDR1 ENHRY, CDR2 SYGVKD. Trimming at V came to 2 bases and at J to 2 bases, leaving 8 bases not matched to a gene.